This entry is about one T cell receptor beta chain. This clone was recorded once. Its binding antigen is unknown. It has no much larger one-base neighbor in the sample; base qualities were not kept. The data were obtained in a study of cytomegalovirus exposure and HLA in healthy donors (dated by TCRdb to the late 2010s). At the level of the whole study: According to an earlier analysis of 587 of the donors, about 179 million T cells yielded 95 million to 140 million unique TCR beta sequences and around 300 Gb of sequence data. An early release covering 500 to 750 HLA-typed donors comprised about 300 gigabases of sequencing data and tens of millions of unique TCR sequences. Of the 350 to 400 genotyped donors, roughly 80% fell in the genetic ancestry cluster associated with self-reported Caucasian donors. The aim of the study was to test whether cataloging public T cell receptors could identify signatures of past pathogen exposure. The T cell repertoires of some 700 subjects were profiled by immunosequencing and related to cytomegalovirus serostatus. In addition to the first cohort of 500 to 850 subjects, a separate validation cohort of over 90 different subjects was used. To predict cytomegalovirus infection status, the study brought together high-throughput TCR immunosequencing, statistical association of individual TCRs with disease status, and machine learning. To study patterns of TCR occurrence, a later analysis re-analyzed previously published TCR beta repertoires from under 750 donors and added high-resolution HLA genotyping. Rather than drawing on any new phenotypic data, the later analysis identified candidate immune exposures from TCR beta sequences and the way those sequences occurred across donors. In an earlier analysis of 500 to 650 of the donors, high-throughput TCR beta sequencing was used to judge whether each TCR beta V gene segment behaved as functional or pseudogenic. Donor age, sex, ethnicity and CMV serostatus were compiled together with the repertoire data. Genome-wide SNP genotypes for about 60% of the roughly 670 donors were used in a later genetic analysis, which treated that subset as a discovery cohort. Every repertoire in the discovery cohort had been generated on one and the same sequencing platform. Class I and class II HLA loci were covered by the typing at four-digit resolution. The number of donors typed differed by locus, with roughly 620-640 for A, B, C, DRB1 and DQB1, more than 500 for DQA1, 600 to 610 for DPA1, and over 400 for DPB1. Because of strong linkage in the cohort, roughly five DR-DQ haplotypes were treated as single units for association and clustering. Among around 400 genotyped donors of the cohort, an average of roughly 240,000 unique TCR beta nucleotide sequences were sequenced per donor, around 18% of them non-productive.

The cohort was made up of 650 to 700 healthy bone marrow donors. Cohort members were all nominally healthy when sampled, although unrecorded immune exposures were likely present. The donor tested CMV seropositive and was one of the 289 seropositive cohort members. A peripheral blood sample was collected from each donor, and TCR beta sequencing was performed on peripheral blood mononuclear cells. Genomic DNA extraction from the blood cell samples was performed with the Qiagen DNeasy Blood Extraction Kit. Library creation used the immunoSEQ multiplex PCR assay. For the multiplex PCR, a mixture combining 60 forward primers for TCR Vbeta segments and 13 reverse primers for TCR Jbeta segments was used. The CDR3 region of rearranged TCR beta genes was amplified from genomic DNA by a multiplex PCR assay. The amplified TCR beta libraries were sequenced on the Illumina HiSeq System as 87-base-pair reads. Concerning the study's data processing: In a later analysis, tens of millions of unique TCR beta chains were counted across the 650 to 700 repertoires, and roughly 9.9 million of these chains were shared by at least two donors. Raw reads were error-corrected and collapsed into unique sequences with a nearest-neighbor algorithm that merged closely related sequences to remove PCR and sequencing errors. To assign V, D and J gene segments, CDR3 sequences were aligned to IMGT reference sequences. For a sequence to be retained, at least a six-nucleotide match to both a V gene segment and a J gene segment was required. Rearrangements were called productive when the CDR3 lacked stop codons and stayed in frame with V and J; all others were non-productive. CDR3 was defined by IMGT convention, running from the second conserved V-encoded cysteine to the conserved J-encoded phenylalanine. Sequences without an unambiguous match to a single V gene segment were excluded from the earlier analysis of several hundred of the donors. An earlier analysis of a few hundred of the donors called V segments functional above 56.7% productive rearrangements and segregating when the between-donor standard deviation exceeded 5%. To diagnose cytomegalovirus status from the catalog of TCR beta chain sequences, a statistical classification framework was built. In a later analysis, TCR nucleotide sequences were compared against IMGT/GENE-DB human TR gene sequences so that V and J genes could be assigned. In a later analysis, CDR3 sequences and most-parsimonious VDJ recombination scenarios were assigned using the TCRdist pipeline. In a later analysis, each TCR beta chain was defined by its CDR3 amino acid sequence together with its V-gene family, and reads lacking a unique V-gene family were excluded. A later analysis removed 500 to 650 highly shared, low-generation-probability nucleotide sequences to deal with suspected cross-contamination and a sequencing artifact. In a later analysis, a clonal expansion index was calculated for each public chain from normalized within-repertoire ranks of inferred template counts. In a later analysis, generation probabilities were computed using a VDJ recombination model fitted to out-of-frame rearrangements, and the results were checked against IGoR. In a later analysis, hypergeometric tests were used to score TCR-TCR, TCR-HLA and TCR-CMV co-occurrence, with a repertoire-size bias correction applied to TCR pairs. To estimate false discovery rates, a later analysis permuted the HLA or CMV assignments 20 times. In a later analysis, co-occurring TCRs were grouped with DBSCAN, and TCRdist sequence similarity was added when clustering was performed within HLA-allele-positive subsets. For co-occurrence clustering, repertoires with fewer than 30,000 or more than 120,000 public chains were excluded, along with about five repertoires with anomalous nucleotide sharing. TCRdb carries this immuneACCESS record with in-frame sequences only. Its versions omit some clonotypes, under half of them owing to an unresolved V gene in the studies checked, with the rest unexplained. That table supplies the V and J calls and clone size; D and trimming were determined from the DNA. The sample contains 130,000 to 150,000 clones, roughly 83% of them found a single time. The ten largest make up around 4.5% of the sample.

The full study reports these points: The study gave a list of under 200 TCR beta chains associated with cytomegalovirus. A later analysis found that TCR association rates varied across HLA loci, with DRB1 alleles showing the most associated TCRs and HLA-C alleles the fewest. According to a later analysis, most CMV-associated TCR beta chains appeared to be HLA-restricted, and the HLA associations seemed to be driven largely by CMV exposure. In a later analysis, several top co-occurrence clusters were reported to appear linked to parvovirus B19, influenza, CMV and Epstein-Barr virus. A later genetic analysis reported fewer N-insertions in productive TCRs among donors in an Asian-associated ancestry cluster than the roughly 650-donor mean. Roughly uniform sequencing depth across donors was assumed in presence/absence analyses, although this assumption may not hold. In a later analysis, about 17,000 TCR beta sequences were associated with specific HLA alleles at a false discovery rate of 0.05. Only TCR beta chains were sequenced in this cohort, and the absence of alpha or paired-chain data limited detectable features. A few of the identified cytomegalovirus-associated TCR beta chains were confirmed in vitro to be specific for cytomegalovirus antigens. A further reported finding was that TCR beta sequences accurately predicted the HLA-A and HLA-B alleles for most subjects in the first cohort. Some IMGT-functional V segments, including TRBV6-2 and TRBV6-3, could not be told apart with the 87-base-pair reads, so those segments were excluded. The earlier analysis of about 600 of the donors excluded seventeen rarely observed V segments, including chromosome 9 orphons, because counts were too low. A later analysis found that HLA-associated TCR beta chains were more clonally expanded and had lower generation probabilities than equally common non-associated chains. A group of highly shared sequence variants was considered likely to be a technical artifact of the sequencing pipeline. The authors suggested that the approach could potentially be generalized to other disease states and immunological phenotypes. Across donors, most TCR sequences were observed very rarely, whereas some public TCRs were present in many individuals. A later genetic analysis associated a missense DCLRE1C variant with V-gene and J-gene trimming of TCR beta chains, and an independent cohort replicated the association. For the cohort, immune exposure information was limited to CMV serostatus. Broadly in line with IMGT annotations, most TCR beta V segments showed up in productive rearrangements about 90% or about 30% of the time in an earlier analysis of several hundred of the donors. Linkage disequilibrium might explain the correlated functional status among segregating V segments, but an unknown experimental factor could not be excluded. Strong co-occurrence of HLA alleles, especially DR and DQ, made assigning TCR associations to individual alleles difficult. Because HLA typing was missing for some donors at each locus, association tests included only the typed subset. The classifier was reported to diagnose cytomegalovirus status with high specificity and sensitivity in both the original cohort and the validation cohort.

From the germline V gene, CDR1 is SGHNT and CDR2 is YENEEA. The junction shows trimming of 4 bases on V and 3 bases on J, plus 16 bases between the germline ends. The CDR3 contains 15 residues, cysteine and phenylalanine counted. Of all the DNA, just the CDR3 is kept, 45 bases in frame from base 1. The chain is encoded by TRBV11-3 joined to TRBJ2-7, with no D gene named confidently. The receptor was isolated from a man between 35 and 55 years old in good health and CMV-seropositive. Sample: PBMCs. The CDR3 has the sequence CASSYRISSNYEQYF. The DNA sequence is as follows: TGTGCCAGCAGCTACCGAATTAGCAGCAACTACGAGCAGTACTTC.